These T cell receptor beta chains were read from a single sample in a study of blood T cell repertoires in COVID-19. Sequencing was performed with immunoSEQ multiplex PCR; in TCRdb, only in-frame clones are kept and a portion is missing. The repertoire consists of under 80,000 clones, with more than 80% occurring once and the leading ten covering about 4.4%. The sequencing input was peripheral blood. Receptors originate from an elderly woman with active or convalescent COVID-19. Both conserved end residues are part of each CDR3. D genes are given only for firm matches. Clone sizes are given selectively: once, few, many, or a class where the clone is expanded.

TGTGCCAGCAGCAGACAGGAGAATTCACCCCTCCACTTT	CASSRQENSPLHF	TRBV7-3	13	NA	NA	TRBJ1-6
TGTGCCAGTAGTGTTTCACTTGGTTTGTCTGAAGCTTTCTTT	CASSVSLGLSEAFF	TRBV19	14	NA	once	TRBJ1-1
TGTGCCAGCAGCTGGACTAGTCCAGAGACCCAGTACTTC	CASSWTSPETQYF	TRBV7-2	13	TRBD2	NA	TRBJ2-5
TGTGCCAGCAGTGGGCCGGGGGGGAACACTGAAGCTTTCTTT	CASSGPGGNTEAFF	TRBV2	14	NA	few	TRBJ1-1
TGTGCCAGCAGCTTGGACAGACTTCTTAACACTGAAGCTTTCTTT	CASSLDRLLNTEAFF	TRBV7-8	15	NA	NA	TRBJ1-1
TGCGCCAGCAGTTCCGGGACAGGGGTCTCTGGGGCCAACGTCCTGACTTTC	CASSSGTGVSGANVLTF	TRBV4-3	17	TRBD1	NA	TRBJ2-6
TGTGCCAGCTCTACAGAGAACTATGAAAAACTGTTTTTT	CASSTENYEKLFF	TRBV18	13	NA	NA	TRBJ1-4
TGCAGTGCTATTGACCTAGCGGGGACCTACGAGCAGTACTTC	CSAIDLAGTYEQYF	TRBV20-1	14	TRBD2	NA	TRBJ2-7
TGTGCCAGCAGCTTAAGTCCGGGAGCCTACAATGAGCAGTTCTTC	CASSLSPGAYNEQFF	TRBV7-3	15	NA	NA	TRBJ2-1
TGTGCCAGCTCCCGCAGGGCCCGTTTTTCTTTCTTT	CASSRRARFSFF	TRBV28	12	NA	NA	TRBJ1-1
TGTGCCAGCAGCTTAGTAAACTATGGCTACACCTTC	CASSLVNYGYTF	TRBV7-9	12	NA	NA	TRBJ1-2
TGTGCCAGCAGCCTAACGTGGGGAGGGGGCACAGATACGCAGTATTTT	CASSLTWGGGTDTQYF	TRBV11-3	16	TRBD2	NA	TRBJ2-3
TGTGCCAGCAGCCGTCGGGGGGCCCAAGAGACCCAGTACTTC	CASSRRGAQETQYF	TRBV5-6	14	NA	NA	TRBJ2-5
TGCGCCAGCAGCTTGTTGAGGGAGACCCAGTACTTC	CASSLLRETQYF	TRBV5-1	12	NA	NA	TRBJ2-5
TGTGCCACCAGGACGGGGGGGCCCTACAATGAGCAGTTCTTC	CATRTGGPYNEQFF	TRBV15	14	TRBD2	NA	TRBJ2-1
TGTGCCAGCAGCTTAGGGCCAGGAACTAGCGGGAGGGTGGATACGCAGTATTTT	CASSLGPGTSGRVDTQYF	TRBV7-2	18	TRBD2	NA	TRBJ2-3
TGTGCCAGCAGCTCTTTGTCAGCGGCGAATCAGCCCCAGCATTTT	CASSSLSAANQPQHF	TRBV5-5	15	NA	NA	TRBJ1-5
TGTGCTAGTGGCCAACTAACTAGTAACAATGAGCAGTTCTTC	CASGQLTSNNEQFF	TRBV12-5	14	NA	once	TRBJ2-1
TGTGCCAGCAGCTTAGTTCCAGGTAGCACAGATACGCAGTATTTT	CASSLVPGSTDTQYF	TRBV7-9	15	NA	NA	TRBJ2-3
TGTGCCAGCAGCGCGGACTATACCGGCGAGCAGTACTTC	CASSADYTGEQYF	TRBV9	13	NA	NA	TRBJ2-7
TGCGCCAGCAGCCAGGGCTACCCCTCTGGGGCCAACGTCCTGACTTTC	CASSQGYPSGANVLTF	TRBV5-1	16	NA	NA	TRBJ2-6
TGTGCCTGGAGTGGCGGGAGCAATCAGCCCCAGCATTTT	CAWSGGSNQPQHF	TRBV30	13	NA	NA	TRBJ1-5
TGCAGCGTTGATCTTCCCCGTGGCAGGGGTGGATACGAGCAGTACTTC	CSVDLPRGRGGYEQYF	TRBV29-1	16	NA	NA	TRBJ2-7
TGTGCCAGTAAGACGACAGGCGTATCAAGCGAGCAGTACTTC	CASKTTGVSSEQYF	TRBV19	14	NA	few	TRBJ2-7
TGTGCCAGCAGCCCAGGACAGAAGGGGTACTTC	CASSPGQKGYF	TRBV7-2	11	NA	once	TRBJ2-7
TGTGCCAGCAGGCTGACTAGCGGGGGAGGAAAGCAGTTCTTC	CASRLTSGGGKQFF	TRBV28	14	TRBD2	NA	TRBJ2-1
TGCGCCAGCAGCCCTTGGACTTTCTACAATGAGCAGTTCTTC	CASSPWTFYNEQFF	TRBV4-3	14	NA	few	TRBJ2-1
TGTGCCAGCAGCCGTGGAGGCCGGGGGGCCCACCTTACCTACGAGCAGTACTTC	CASSRGGRGAHLTYEQYF	TRBV11-2	18	NA	NA	TRBJ2-7
TGCGCCAGCAGTCAACGATACCACGGAAGGACAGGGGAGGCGGAGACCCAGTACTTC	CASSQRYHGRTGEAETQYF	TRBV23-1	19	TRBD1	NA	TRBJ2-5
TGTGCCAGTAGGATACAGGGCGGCCAGCCCCAGCATTTT	CASRIQGGQPQHF	TRBV19	13	NA	NA	TRBJ1-5
TGCGCCAGCAGCGGGGGCCCAGGACAGGGAGGGACAGATACGCAGTATTTT	CASSGGPGQGGTDTQYF	TRBV10-2	17	NA	once	TRBJ2-3
TGCGCCAGCAGCCCAGAAAACGGGGAGCTGTTTTTT	CASSPENGELFF	TRBV5-1	12	NA	few	TRBJ2-2
TGTGCCAGCAGCTCTACACAGGGGCCCATGGGGGAGCAGTACTTC	CASSSTQGPMGEQYF	TRBV5-4	15	TRBD1	once	TRBJ2-7
TGTGCCAGCAGCCCGTCTTTCGCCGGGCAGTATTTT	CASSPSFAGQYF	TRBV9	12	NA	NA	TRBJ2-3
TGTGCCAGCAGCTTCCGGGGGGGGATCACCTCTGGAAACACCATATATTTT	CASSFRGGITSGNTIYF	TRBV7-2	17	NA	NA	TRBJ1-3
TGTGCCAGCAACGAAAGGGGGACCCAGTACTTC	CASNERGTQYF	TRBV6-5	11	NA	NA	TRBJ2-5
TGCGCCAGCAGCGGGCTAGCGTCGAACACCGGGGAGCTGTTTTTT	CASSGLASNTGELFF	TRBV10-2	15	NA	NA	TRBJ2-2
TGTGCCAGCAGCCAAGGGGGGGTAGCGGACCCAGCGGGGGAGACCCAGTACTTC	CASSQGGVADPAGETQYF	TRBV4-2	18	TRBD2	NA	TRBJ2-5
TGCGCCAGCAGTGACAGGGGCGAGATCAAAAACATTCAGTACTTC	CASSDRGEIKNIQYF	TRBV10-2	15	NA	once	TRBJ2-4
TGTGCCAGCAGCTACAGGGGAACGGGCAATCAGCCCCAGCATTTT	CASSYRGTGNQPQHF	TRBV27	15	TRBD1	few	TRBJ1-5
TGTGCCAGCAGCCAAGCCCTCCAAGAGACCCAGTACTTC	CASSQALQETQYF	TRBV3-1/TRBV3-2	13	NA	NA	TRBJ2-5
TGTGCCAGCAGCCTCGGGGTGACTAATGAAAAACTGTTTTTT	CASSLGVTNEKLFF	TRBV28	14	NA	NA	TRBJ1-4
TGCGCCAGCAGCCGGGACAGGGGAGAGACCCAGTACTTC	CASSRDRGETQYF	TRBV5-1	13	TRBD1	NA	TRBJ2-5
TGTGCCAGCAGCTTCCCGGGTGAAAGGGGGCAGTACTTC	CASSFPGERGQYF	TRBV11-2	13	NA	NA	TRBJ2-7